This TCR beta chain was sequenced in a study of early T cells in non-severe SARS-CoV-2 infection. Study context: Sequencing targeted bulk RNA from unsorted whole blood, leaving chains unpaired.

TCRdb redid the calling of the 5' RACE reads with MiXCR, one entry per CDR3 protein. This table has 60,000 or so distinct CDR3 sequences, around 8.5% appearing once. The receptor comes from an adult who was a healthcare worker with PCR-confirmed SARS-CoV-2 infection or an uninfected control (not recorded which). The specimen was whole blood.

Here the CDR3 DNA reads TGTGCCAGCGCGCCGGCTAGCGGGGCTTACAATGAGCAGTTCTTC. Translated: CASAPASGAYNEQFF. The gene calls are TRBV3-1 and TRBJ2-1; 9 bases map to TRBD2. CDR3 size: 15 residues. The germline CDR1 and CDR2 sequences are LGHDT and YNNKEL (reference sequence). V was clipped by 8 bases and J by 4 bases; unmatched bases: 9.